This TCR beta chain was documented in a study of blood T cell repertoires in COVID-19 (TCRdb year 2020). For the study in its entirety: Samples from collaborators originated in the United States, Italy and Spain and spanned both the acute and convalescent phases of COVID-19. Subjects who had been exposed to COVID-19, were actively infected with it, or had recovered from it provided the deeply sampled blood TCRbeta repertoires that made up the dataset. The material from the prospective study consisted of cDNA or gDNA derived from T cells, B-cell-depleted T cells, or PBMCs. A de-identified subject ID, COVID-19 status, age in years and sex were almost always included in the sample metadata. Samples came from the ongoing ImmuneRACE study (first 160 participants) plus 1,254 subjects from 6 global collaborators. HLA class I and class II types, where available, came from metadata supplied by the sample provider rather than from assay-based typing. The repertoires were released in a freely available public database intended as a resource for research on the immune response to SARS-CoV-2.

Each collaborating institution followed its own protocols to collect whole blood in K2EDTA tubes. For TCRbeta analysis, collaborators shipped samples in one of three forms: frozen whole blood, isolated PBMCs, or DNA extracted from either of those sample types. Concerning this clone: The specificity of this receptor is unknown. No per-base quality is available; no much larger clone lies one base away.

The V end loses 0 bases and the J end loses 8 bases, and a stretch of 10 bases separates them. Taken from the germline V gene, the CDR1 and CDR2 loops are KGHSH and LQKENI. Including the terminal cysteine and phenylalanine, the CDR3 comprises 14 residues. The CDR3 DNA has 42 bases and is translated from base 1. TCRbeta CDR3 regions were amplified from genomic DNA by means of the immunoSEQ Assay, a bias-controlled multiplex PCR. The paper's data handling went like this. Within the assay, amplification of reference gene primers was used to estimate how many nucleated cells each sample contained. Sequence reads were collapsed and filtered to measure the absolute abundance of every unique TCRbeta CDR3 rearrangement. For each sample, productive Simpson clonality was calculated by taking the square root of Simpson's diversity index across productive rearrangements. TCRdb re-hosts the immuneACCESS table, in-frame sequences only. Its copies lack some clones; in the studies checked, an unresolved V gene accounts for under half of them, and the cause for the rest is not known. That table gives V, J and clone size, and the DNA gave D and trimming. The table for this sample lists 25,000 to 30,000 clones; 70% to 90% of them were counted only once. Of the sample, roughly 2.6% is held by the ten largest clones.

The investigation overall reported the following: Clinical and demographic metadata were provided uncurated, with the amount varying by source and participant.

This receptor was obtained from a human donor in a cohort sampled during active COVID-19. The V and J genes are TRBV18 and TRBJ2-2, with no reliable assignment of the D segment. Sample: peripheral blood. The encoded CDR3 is CASSPPSVPGELFF. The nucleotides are TGTGCCAGCTCACCACCGAGTGTACCAGGGGAGCTGTTTTTT. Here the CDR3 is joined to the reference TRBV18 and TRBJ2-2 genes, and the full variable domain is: NAGVMQNPRHLVRRRGQEARLRCSPMKGHSHVYWYRQLPEEGLKFMVYLQKENIIDESGMPKERFSAEFPKEGPSILRIQQVVRGDSAAYFCASSPPSVPGELFFGEGSRLTVL.